This T cell receptor (beta chain) stems from a study of blood T cell repertoires in COVID-19. About the study: The United States, Italy and Spain provided the acute and convalescent COVID-19 samples. T cells, B-cell-depleted T cells, or PBMCs supplied cDNA or gDNA.

Per the study methods: Amplification of reference gene primers was used by the study to estimate nucleated cell counts. TCRdb's table, derived via immunoSEQ multiplex PCR, lists solely in-frame clones and lacks some. That table is the source of V, J and clone size, and D and trimming were worked out from the DNA. Of 110,000 to 150,000 clones listed, over 70% were seen once; the top ten hold roughly 2%. Of note for this clone: Germline is not matched at one junction end, which may reflect a read error.

The CDR3 totals 16 residues. Per germline, CDR1 SGHVS and CDR2 FQNEAQ. This clonotype was obtained from an older woman with acute or convalescent COVID-19. The rearrangement joins TRBV7-8 to TRBJ2-2, with TRBD1 matching over 7 bases. The sample comprised peripheral blood. The CDR3 coding sequence is TGTGCCAGCACCGCTCAGATGACAGGGAACCCCGGGGAGCTGTTTTTT. Its protein product is CASTAQMTGNPGELFF. Combining the CDR3 with reference TRBV7-8 and TRBJ2-2 gives the whole variable domain GAGVSQSPRYKVAKRGQDVALRCDPISGHVSLFWYQQALGQGPEFLTYFQNEAQLDKSGLPSDRFFAERPEGSVSTLKIQRTQQEDSAVYLCASTAQMTGNPGELFFGEGSRLTVL.